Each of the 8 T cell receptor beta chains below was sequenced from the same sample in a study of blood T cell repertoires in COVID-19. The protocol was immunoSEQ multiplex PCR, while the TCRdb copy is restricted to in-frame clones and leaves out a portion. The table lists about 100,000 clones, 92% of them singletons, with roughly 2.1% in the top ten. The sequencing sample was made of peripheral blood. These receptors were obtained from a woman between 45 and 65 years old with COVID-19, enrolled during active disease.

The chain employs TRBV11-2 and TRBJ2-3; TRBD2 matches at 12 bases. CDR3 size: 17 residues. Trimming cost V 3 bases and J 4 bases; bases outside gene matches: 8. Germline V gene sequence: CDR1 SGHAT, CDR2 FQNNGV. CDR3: CASSLRLGLAGADTQYF. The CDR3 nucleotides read TGTGCCAGCAGCTTGAGGTTGGGACTAGCGGGTGCAGATACGCAGTATTTT.

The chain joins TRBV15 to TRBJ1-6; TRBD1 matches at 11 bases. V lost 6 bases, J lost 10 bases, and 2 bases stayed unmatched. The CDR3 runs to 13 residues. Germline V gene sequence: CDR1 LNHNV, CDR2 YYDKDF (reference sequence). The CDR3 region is CATRGQGASPLHF. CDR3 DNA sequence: TGTGCCACCAGAGGACAGGGGGCGTCACCCCTCCACTTT.

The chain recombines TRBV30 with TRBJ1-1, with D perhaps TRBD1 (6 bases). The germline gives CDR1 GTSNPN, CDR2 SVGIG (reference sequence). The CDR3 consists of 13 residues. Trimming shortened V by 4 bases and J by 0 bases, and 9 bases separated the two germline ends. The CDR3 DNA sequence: TGTGCCTGGAAAGGACAGATGAACACTGAAGCTTTCTTT. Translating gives CAWKGQMNTEAFF.

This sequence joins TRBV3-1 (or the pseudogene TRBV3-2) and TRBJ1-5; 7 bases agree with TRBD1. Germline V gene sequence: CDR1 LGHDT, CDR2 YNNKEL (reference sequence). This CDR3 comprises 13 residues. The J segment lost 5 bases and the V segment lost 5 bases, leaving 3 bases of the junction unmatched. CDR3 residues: CASSTDRDQPQHF. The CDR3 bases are TGTGCCAGCAGCACCGACAGGGATCAGCCCCAGCATTTT.

The CDR3 loop reads CASSIGQGRTEAFF. DNA of the CDR3: TGTGCCAGTAGTATAGGACAGGGGCGGACTGAAGCTTTCTTT. The chain is built from TRBV19 and TRBJ1-1; 8 bases map to TRBD1. V was clipped by 1 base and J by 5 bases; unmatched bases: 3. The CDR3 sequence is 14 residues long. Per germline, CDR1 LNHDA and CDR2 SQIVND (reference sequence).

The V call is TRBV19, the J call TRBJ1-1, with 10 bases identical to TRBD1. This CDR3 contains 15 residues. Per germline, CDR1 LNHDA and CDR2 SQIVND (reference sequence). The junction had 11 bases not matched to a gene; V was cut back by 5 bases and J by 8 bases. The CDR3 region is CASSPGQGLMGEAFF. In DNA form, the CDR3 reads TGTGCCAGTAGTCCGGGACAGGGGCTTATGGGAGAAGCTTTCTTT. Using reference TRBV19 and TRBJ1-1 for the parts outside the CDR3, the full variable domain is DGGITQSPKYLFRKEGQNVTLSCEQNLNHDAMYWYRQDPGQGLRLIYYSQIVNDFQKGDIAEGYSVSREKKESFPLTVTSAQKNPTAFYLCASSPGQGLMGEAFFGQGTRLTVV.

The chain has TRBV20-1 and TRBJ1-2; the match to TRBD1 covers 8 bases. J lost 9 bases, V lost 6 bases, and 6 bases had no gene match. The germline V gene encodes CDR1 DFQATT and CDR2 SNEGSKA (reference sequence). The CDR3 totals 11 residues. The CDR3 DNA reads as TGCAGTGCCCAGGACAGGGCCCGCTACACCTTC. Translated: CSAQDRARYTF.

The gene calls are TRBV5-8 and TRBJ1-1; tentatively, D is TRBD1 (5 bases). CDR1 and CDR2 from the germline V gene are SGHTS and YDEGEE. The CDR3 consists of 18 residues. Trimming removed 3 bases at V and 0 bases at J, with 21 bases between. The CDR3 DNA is TGTGCCAGCAGCTGGGGGAGGGTAGCGCAAGTGTTGAACACTGAAGCTTTCTTT. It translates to CASSWGRVAQVLNTEAFF.